This T cell receptor (beta chain) was identified during a study of blood T cell repertoires in COVID-19. About the research overall: Acute-phase and convalescent COVID-19 samples originated in the United States, Italy and Spain.

There are a few counts of this clone. Participants reported their clinical history, and cohort assignment relied on those reports. All recovered Cohort 3 donors got two negative PCRs, got clearance, or saw symptom resolution. This table comes from immunoSEQ multiplex PCR, and its TCRdb copy is limited to in-frame clones, with some not included. Among approximately 100,000 clones, around 86% were seen once, and the ten largest hold 2.7%. V was pared by 2 bases and J by 5 bases, with 15 bases between. There are 16 residues in the CDR3. Germline-derived CDR1 and CDR2 are MNHNS and SASEGT. The source material was PBMCs or T cells enriched from blood (not recorded which). This chain joins TRBV6-1 and TRBJ2-2, with D possibly being TRBD1 (6 bases). The clonotype comes from a woman aged 50 to 65 who had recovered from COVID-19. The CDR3 region has the DNA TGTGCCAGCAGTGAACAGGGGATCTTAATTACCGGGGAGCTGTTTTTT. Translated, it gives CASSEQGILITGELFF.